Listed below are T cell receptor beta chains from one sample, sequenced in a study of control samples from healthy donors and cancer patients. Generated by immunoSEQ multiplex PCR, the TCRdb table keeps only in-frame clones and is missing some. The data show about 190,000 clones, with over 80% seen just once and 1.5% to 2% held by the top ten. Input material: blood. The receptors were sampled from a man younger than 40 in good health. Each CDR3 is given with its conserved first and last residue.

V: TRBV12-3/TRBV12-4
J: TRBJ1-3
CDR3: CASSRDRGNTIYF

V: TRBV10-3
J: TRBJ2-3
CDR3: CAISERTSGTTDTQYF

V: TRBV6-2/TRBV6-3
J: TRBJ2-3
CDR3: CASSLQGRSDTQYF

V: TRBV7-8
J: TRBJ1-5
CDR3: CASSPEENGLINQPQHF

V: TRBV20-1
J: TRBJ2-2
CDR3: CSVLTPELFF

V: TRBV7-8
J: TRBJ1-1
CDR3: CASSLMRPGNTEAFF

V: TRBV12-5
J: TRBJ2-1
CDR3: CASGLGQGAFGYNEQFF

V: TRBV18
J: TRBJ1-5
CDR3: CASSPGQGAIQPQHF

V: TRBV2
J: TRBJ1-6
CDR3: CASRVRQGTNSPLHF

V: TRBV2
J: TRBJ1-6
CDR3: CASRGQGISYNSPLHF

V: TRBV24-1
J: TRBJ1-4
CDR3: CATSDPQQGAREKLFF

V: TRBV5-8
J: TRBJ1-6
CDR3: CASSLGHNSPLHF

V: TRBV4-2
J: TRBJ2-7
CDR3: CASSQEPSGGGYEQYF

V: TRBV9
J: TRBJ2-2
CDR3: CASGQDRVITGELFF

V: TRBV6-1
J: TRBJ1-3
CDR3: CASSGLHGASGNTIYF

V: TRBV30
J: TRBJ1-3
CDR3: CAWRLPGNTIYF

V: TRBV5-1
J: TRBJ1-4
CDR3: CASSLGQVNEKLFF

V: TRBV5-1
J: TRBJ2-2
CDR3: CASRRGGDTGELFF

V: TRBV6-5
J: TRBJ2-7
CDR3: CASSRTGAGGDEQYF

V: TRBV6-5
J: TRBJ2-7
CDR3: CASSYSLTGEAEQYF

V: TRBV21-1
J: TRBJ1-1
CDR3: CASSKALDTEAFF

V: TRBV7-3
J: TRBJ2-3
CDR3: CASSLMATDTQYF

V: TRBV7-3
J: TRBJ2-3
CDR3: CASSLNFGSSTDTQYF

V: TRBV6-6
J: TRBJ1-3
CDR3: CASSRQGLSGNTIYF

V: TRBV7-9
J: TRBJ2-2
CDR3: CASRASYGTGELFF

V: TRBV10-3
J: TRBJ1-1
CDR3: CAISESQGAYTEAFF

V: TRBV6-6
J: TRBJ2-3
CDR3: CASTLTSSTDTQYF

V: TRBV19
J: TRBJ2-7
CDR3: CASSIDGYEQYF

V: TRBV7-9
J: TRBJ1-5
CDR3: CASSRDTLNEGNQPQHF

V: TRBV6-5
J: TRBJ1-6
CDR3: CASSYFGQGSSPLHF

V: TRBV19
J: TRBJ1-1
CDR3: CASSIRDRGAEAFF

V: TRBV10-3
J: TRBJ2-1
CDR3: CAISGEYNEQFF

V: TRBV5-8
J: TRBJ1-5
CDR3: CASSFKGSGSNQPQHF

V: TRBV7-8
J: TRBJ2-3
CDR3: CASSLEVRKADTQYF

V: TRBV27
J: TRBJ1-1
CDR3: CASSLSQGVNTEAFF

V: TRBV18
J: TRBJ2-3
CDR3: CASSPGGADFSTDTQYF

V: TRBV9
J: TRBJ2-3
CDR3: CASSVKGGGASVRTDTQYF

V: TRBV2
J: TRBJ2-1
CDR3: CASASGTGWVQFF

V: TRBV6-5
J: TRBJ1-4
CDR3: CASGAGRVGEKLFF

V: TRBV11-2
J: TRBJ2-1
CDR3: CASSPGARMNEQFF

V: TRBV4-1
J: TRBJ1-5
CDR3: CASSQAAAGFGNQPQHF

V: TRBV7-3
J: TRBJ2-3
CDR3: CASSLTQTSGTDTQYF

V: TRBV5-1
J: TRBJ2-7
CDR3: CASSSITPHSYEQYF

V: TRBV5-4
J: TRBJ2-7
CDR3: CASSVRLAGVYEQYF

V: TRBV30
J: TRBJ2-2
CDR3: CAWSPRGFGELFF

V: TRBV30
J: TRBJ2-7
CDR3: CAWSGGVSSSYEQYF

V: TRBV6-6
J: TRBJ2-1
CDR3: CASSLAGETYNEQFF

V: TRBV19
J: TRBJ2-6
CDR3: CASSKISGANVLTF

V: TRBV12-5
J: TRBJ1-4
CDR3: CASGLAPANEKLFF

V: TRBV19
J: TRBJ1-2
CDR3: CATRGGSIDGYTF

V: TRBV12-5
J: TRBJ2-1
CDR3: CASGLGQGGNEQFF

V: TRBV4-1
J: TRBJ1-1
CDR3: CASAAAGLVRAAEAFF

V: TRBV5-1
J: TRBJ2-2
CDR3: CASSGVGTGELFF

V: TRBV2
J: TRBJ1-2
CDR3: CASSDETAYGYTF